The 24 T cell receptor beta chains presented below share a single source sample, sequenced in a study of cytomegalovirus exposure and HLA in healthy donors. The PCR contained 60 Vbeta and 13 Jbeta primers. TCRdb's copy holds only in-frame clones and misses some; the assay was immunoSEQ multiplex PCR. The data contain 95,000 to 150,000 clones, around 69% of them seen just once; the ten biggest clones take up approximately 8.2%. The sequenced sample was PBMCs. Receptors were obtained from a woman in her forties in good health and CMV-seropositive.

This clone has only one observation. The chain uses TRBV6-5 and TRBJ1-2; no definite D call. CDR1 is MNHEY, CDR2 SVGAGI, per germline. The germline V and J ends were trimmed by 5 bases and 7 bases, with 8 bases remaining between them. The length of the CDR3 is 11 residues. This CDR3 is CASSKEGGYTF. In DNA form, the CDR3 reads TGTGCCAGCAGTAAGGAGGGTGGCTACACCTTC.

J is TRBJ1-2 and V is TRBV28; TRBD1 aligns across 9 bases. J lost 6 bases, V lost 5 bases, and 4 bases had no gene match. Germline assignment: CDR1 MDHEN and CDR2 SYDVKM. The CDR3 has 13 amino acids. Written as DNA, the CDR3 is TGTGCCAGCAGTCTCACAGGGGGCCATGGCTACACCTTC. Its protein product is CASSLTGGHGYTF.

The chain combines TRBV4-3 with TRBJ2-5; unclear D gene. Germline loops: CDR1 LGHNA, CDR2 YSLEER. Deletions cut 0 bases from V and 1 base from J, with 9 bases between. This CDR3 has 15 amino acids. CDR3 DNA sequence: TGCGCCAGCAGCCAAGATAGAGCCTCCCAAGAGACCCAGTACTTC. Its translation is CASSQDRASQETQYF.

In nucleotides, the CDR3 is TGTGCCAGCAGCTACCGTAGGGACAGGGCCACCGACTATGGCTACACCTTC. Its translation is CASSYRRDRATDYGYTF. The chain employs TRBV7-9 and TRBJ1-2; 9 nucleotides agree with TRBD1. This CDR3 has 17 residues. Germline CDR1 reads SEHNR; CDR2 reads FQNEAQ (reference sequence). The V segment lost 4 bases and the J segment 3 bases; nucleotides outside the gene matches: 12.

The chain recombines TRBV7-9 with TRBJ1-1, with TRBD1 matching over 10 bases. CDR3 size: 14 residues. Per germline, CDR1 SEHNR and CDR2 FQNEAQ (reference sequence). J lost 5 bases, V lost 4 bases, and 4 bases had no gene match. The DNA of the CDR3 is TGTGCCAGCAGCTGGACAGGGGGAATTACTGAAGCTTTCTTT. It translates to CASSWTGGITEAFF.

The V and J genes are TRBV7-3 and TRBJ2-7, with D perhaps TRBD2 (6 bases). Trimming shortened V by 6 bases and J by 3 bases, and 12 bases separated the two germline ends. The germline V gene has CDR1 SGHTA and CDR2 FQGTGA. This CDR3 spans 13 amino acids. In DNA form, the CDR3 reads TGTGCCAGCAGTTCTATGCGGGGCTACGAGCAGTACTTC. Its protein is CASSSMRGYEQYF. The full variable domain, completed using reference TRBV7-3 and TRBJ2-7, is GAGVSQTPSNKVTEKGKYVELRCDPISGHTALYWYRQSLGQGPEFLIYFQGTGAADDSGLPNDRFFAVRPEGSVSTLKIQRTERGDSAVYLCASSSMRGYEQYFGPGTRLTVT.

This clone turned up a few times. The CDR3 sequence: CASLNYNEQFF. DNA of the CDR3: TGTGCCAGCTTAAACTACAATGAGCAGTTCTTC. The J gene is TRBJ2-1, the V gene TRBV6-1; D call uncertain. Between the trimmed V and J ends, which lost 8 bases and 3 bases, there was a span of 5 bases. The germline V gene has CDR1 MNHNS and CDR2 SASEGT. There are 11 residues in the CDR3.

This chain links TRBV5-1 with TRBJ1-2; D is perhaps TRBD1 (5 bases). Germline CDR1 is SGHRS and CDR2 is YFSETQ. The V end was cut by 0 bases, the J end by 4 bases, with 10 bases between. There are 14 residues in the CDR3. The CDR3 sequence: CASSLVGEAYGYTF. In DNA form, the CDR3 reads TGCGCCAGCAGCTTGGTAGGGGAGGCCTATGGCTACACCTTC.

There are a few counts of this clone. J is TRBJ1-4 and V is TRBV2; 7 bases align to TRBD1. The V segment lost 4 bases and the J segment 3 bases; nucleotides outside the gene matches: 2. Germline V lookup: CDR1 SNHLY, CDR2 FYNNEI. This CDR3 spans 14 amino acids. Here the CDR3 DNA reads TGTGCCAGCAGTGTCGGGACAGCTAATGAAAAACTGTTTTTT. This sequence encodes CASSVGTANEKLFF.

V gene TRBV4-3 combines with J gene TRBJ1-1, with 7 bases fitting TRBD1. This CDR3 is 16 amino acids long. Trimming took 1 base from V and 1 from J; bases not matched to a gene: 6. The V gene's germline CDR1 is LGHNA and CDR2 YSLEER. Here the CDR3 reads CASSQGPGTENTEAFF. The CDR3 DNA reads TGCGCCAGCAGCCAAGGCCCCGGGACAGAGAACACTGAAGCTTTCTTT.

This rearrangement joins TRBV29-1 to TRBJ1-1; TRBD1 is a possible D gene (6 bases). From germline, CDR1 is SQVTM and CDR2 ANQGSEA. CDR3 length: 14 residues. V shed 7 bases and J shed 1 base, with 16 bases lying between them. The CDR3 coding sequence is TGCAGCGCCCTGGGGGGGGCTTCGAACACTGAAGCTTTCTTT. It translates to CSALGGASNTEAFF.

The chain has TRBV9 and TRBJ2-5; 7 bases line up with TRBD1. From germline, CDR1 is SGDLS and CDR2 YYNGEE. V lost 3 bases and J lost 1; bases outside the gene matches: 9. The CDR3 runs 16 residues. The CDR3 nucleotides read TGTGCCAGCAGCGGGGGACCGGGACAGCTCCAAGAGACCCAGTACTTC. Translation: CASSGGPGQLQETQYF.

This clone was observed a handful of times. The rearrangement links TRBV4-3 to TRBJ1-1; D remains unclear. The V and J ends lost 1 base and 7 bases respectively, with 7 bases between them. This CDR3 region has 12 residues. CDR1 and CDR2 from the germline V gene are LGHNA and YSLEER. The CDR3 DNA reads as TGCGCCAGCAGCCAAGGGGCCGATGAAGCTTTCTTT. Translation: CASSQGADEAFF.

The V and J genes are TRBV11-1 and TRBJ1-6; 9 positions match TRBD1. The CDR3 has 15 amino acids. Germline V lookup: CDR1 SGHAT, CDR2 FQDESV (reference sequence). V trimming: 2 bases; J trimming: 8 bases; junction bases outside the gene matches: 4. CDR3 bases: TGTGCCAGCAGCTTAAGTAGACAGGGGGATTCACCCCTCCACTTT. Translation gives CASSLSRQGDSPLHF.

This chain uses TRBV7-3 with TRBJ2-7; D unresolved. Trimming cost V 2 bases and J 0 bases, with 8 bases left between them. Germline assignment: CDR1 SGHTA and CDR2 FQGTGA. The CDR3 spans 14 residues. The chain's CDR3 is CASSLGPSSYEQYF. In DNA form, the CDR3 reads TGTGCCAGCAGCTTAGGCCCAAGCTCCTACGAGCAGTACTTC.

V and J are TRBV5-4 and TRBJ1-1; 8 bases map to TRBD1. CDR3 length: 17 residues. Germline CDR1 and CDR2: SGHNT and YYREEE (reference sequence). With V trimmed by 1 base and J by 0 bases, 8 bases remained unmatched. In nucleotides, the CDR3 is TGTGCCAGCAGCTTGCAGGCCGGGACAGGACTGAACACTGAAGCTTTCTTT. Translating it yields CASSLQAGTGLNTEAFF. Full variable domain (outside the CDR3, taken from reference TRBV5-4 and TRBJ1-1): ETGVTQSPTHLIKTRGQQVTLRCSSQSGHNTVSWYQQALGQGPQFIFQYYREEENGRGNFPPRFSGLQFPNYSSELNVNALELDDSALYLCASSLQAGTGLNTEAFFGQGTRLTVV.

This chain connects TRBV7-2 to TRBJ1-3, with D unclear. V lost 6 bases and J lost 0, with 12 bases in between. Per germline, CDR1 SGHTA and CDR2 FQGNSA. The CDR3 totals 15 residues. CDR3 nucleotides: TGTGCCAGCAGTCTAATAGCCAGCTCTGGAAACACCATATATTTT. Its protein is CASSLIASSGNTIYF.

The J gene is TRBJ2-3, the V gene TRBV7-2; TRBD2 matches 12 bases. This CDR3 has 17 residues. Germline V gene lookup returns CDR1 SGHTA and CDR2 FQGNSA. Trimming at V came to 0 bases and at J to 6 bases, leaving 7 bases not matched to a gene. The CDR3 region has the DNA TGTGCCAGCAGCTTAGCTCCTAGCGGGGGGGCGGGTGATACGCAGTATTTT. Translation: CASSLAPSGGAGDTQYF.

The chain links TRBV10-3 to TRBJ2-3; 7 bases are a match to TRBD1. V lost 8 bases, J lost 3 bases, and 8 bases stayed unmatched. The CDR3 has 14 residues. Germline CDR1 ENHRY, CDR2 SYGVKD. CDR3 region: CAIGSGTATDTQYF. The CDR3 nucleotides are TGTGCCATCGGATCCGGGACAGCTACAGATACGCAGTATTTT.

The rearrangement joins TRBV6-1 to TRBJ2-7, with D perhaps matching TRBD2 (6 bases). Trimming cost V 2 bases and J 4 bases, with 12 bases left between them. This CDR3 is 14 amino acids long. Germline V CDR1 and CDR2: MNHNS, SASEGT. CDR3 DNA sequence: TGTGCCAGCAGTGAACGGGGGACGTGGTACGAGCAGTACTTC. It yields the protein CASSERGTWYEQYF.

The table lists this clone with a count of one. Germline and junction disagree at one end, which may indicate a read error. The gene calls are TRBV7-2 and TRBJ1-4; D remains ambiguous. Germline V lookup: CDR1 SGHTA, CDR2 FQGNSA. The CDR3 consists of 12 residues. The CDR3 spells CASSLSHSKLLF. The DNA for the CDR3 is TGTGCCAGCAGCTTATCTCACTCAAAACTGCTTTTT.

About this clone: Additional DNA sequences in this sample encode the identical CDR3. This sequence joins TRBV5-4 and TRBJ1-1, with TRBD1 as a possible D gene (5 bases). The V gene's germline CDR1 is SGHNT and CDR2 YYREEE (reference sequence). This CDR3 is 15 amino acids long. The V end was cut by 0 bases, the J end by 0 bases, with 9 bases between. The CDR3 protein is CASSLGAGMNTEAFF. CDR3 bases: TGTGCCAGCAGCTTGGGGGCAGGGATGAACACTGAAGCTTTCTTT.

Only a few counts were recorded for this clone. This chain connects TRBV19 to TRBJ1-5, with 7 bases lining up with TRBD1. CDR1 LNHDA and CDR2 SQIVND come from the germline V gene (reference sequence). The CDR3 totals 13 residues. The ends lost 3 bases at V and 7 bases at J; junction bases unmatched: 3. The CDR3 loop is CASSIQGGQPQHF. The DNA of the CDR3 is TGTGCCAGTAGTATTCAGGGGGGACAGCCCCAGCATTTT.

This clone came up a few times. V is TRBV5-1 and J is TRBJ1-4; D unclear. The CDR3 spans 14 residues. Germline V gives CDR1 SGHRS, CDR2 YFSETQ. V was cut by 0 bases and J by 7 bases, with 10 bases left in between. The CDR3 loop is CASSLGGNGEKLFF. The CDR3 DNA is TGCGCCAGCAGCTTGGGCGGGAATGGTGAAAAACTGTTTTTT.